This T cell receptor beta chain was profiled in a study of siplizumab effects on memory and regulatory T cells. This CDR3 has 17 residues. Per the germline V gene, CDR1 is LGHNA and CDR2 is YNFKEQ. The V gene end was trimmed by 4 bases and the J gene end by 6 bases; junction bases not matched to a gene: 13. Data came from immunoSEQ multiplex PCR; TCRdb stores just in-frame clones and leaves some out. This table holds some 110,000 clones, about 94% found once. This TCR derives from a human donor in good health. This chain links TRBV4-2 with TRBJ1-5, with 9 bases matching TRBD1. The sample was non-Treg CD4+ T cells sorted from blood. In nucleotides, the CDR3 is TGTGCCAGCAGCCCGAAGGGCTGGACAGGGGTTCTTCAGCCCCAGCATTTT. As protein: CASSPKGWTGVLQPQHF.